This TCR beta chain originates from a study of blood T cell repertoires in COVID-19 (dated by TCRdb to about 2020). Concerning the study at large: The collaborator samples originated in the United States, Italy and Spain and spanned the acute and convalescent phases of COVID-19. The material from the prospective study consisted of cDNA or gDNA derived from T cells, B-cell-depleted T cells, or PBMCs. Deeply sampled blood TCRbeta repertoires from subjects exposed to, actively infected with, or recovered from COVID-19 were included in the dataset. A freely available public database, intended as a resource for researchers studying the immune response to SARS-CoV-2, is where the repertoires were released. Samples were obtained from the ongoing ImmuneRACE study (first 160 participants) and from about 1,300 subjects provided by 6 global collaborators. Sample metadata almost always included a de-identified subject ID, COVID-19 status, age in years and sex. Where available, HLA class I and class II types were obtained from metadata supplied by the sample provider rather than from assay-based typing.

Each collaborating institution followed its own protocols to collect whole blood in K2EDTA tubes. For TCRbeta analysis, collaborators shipped samples as frozen whole blood, isolated PBMCs, or DNA extracted from either of those sample types. TCRbeta CDR3 regions were amplified from genomic DNA using the immunoSEQ Assay, a bias-controlled multiplex PCR. The authors' pipeline ran thus. Nucleated cell counts per sample were estimated from amplification of reference gene primers within the assay. To quantify the absolute abundance of each unique TCRbeta CDR3 rearrangement, sequence reads were collapsed and filtered. For each sample, productive Simpson clonality was calculated as the square root of Simpson's diversity index over productive rearrangements. The source is immuneACCESS, and TCRdb retained only in-frame sequences with V and J called. Part of the clones is not carried over; for the studies checked, unresolved V genes explain less than half of this, and the remainder is unexplained. V and J calls and clone size are those listed in that table; D and trimming were worked out from the DNA. This sample is represented by approximately 360,000 clones; 90% of them were singletons. The ten largest clones take up about 6.8% of the sample.

The junction shows trimming of 3 bases on V and 4 bases on J, plus 13 bases between the germline ends. From the germline V gene (reference sequence), CDR1 is LNHDA and CDR2 is SQIVND. From the cysteine through the phenylalanine, the CDR3 covers 14 amino acids. Here the CDR3 DNA is all that survives: 42 bases in frame from base 1. Results the study describes overall, beyond this receptor: The amount of clinical and demographic metadata varied by source and participant and was provided uncurated.

This clone was picked up one time. Its antigen has not been determined. There are no base qualities to consult, and no much larger clone falls within one base. The specimen sequenced was peripheral blood. The source of this sequence is a man aged 18-30 years with active or convalescent COVID-19. The rearranged segments are TRBV19 and TRBJ2-7; the D gene is perhaps TRBD2, on 6 matching bases. The DNA is as follows: TGTGCCAGTAGTATCAACGGGAGAGAGTACGAGCAGTACTTC. Its protein product is CASSINGREYEQYF.